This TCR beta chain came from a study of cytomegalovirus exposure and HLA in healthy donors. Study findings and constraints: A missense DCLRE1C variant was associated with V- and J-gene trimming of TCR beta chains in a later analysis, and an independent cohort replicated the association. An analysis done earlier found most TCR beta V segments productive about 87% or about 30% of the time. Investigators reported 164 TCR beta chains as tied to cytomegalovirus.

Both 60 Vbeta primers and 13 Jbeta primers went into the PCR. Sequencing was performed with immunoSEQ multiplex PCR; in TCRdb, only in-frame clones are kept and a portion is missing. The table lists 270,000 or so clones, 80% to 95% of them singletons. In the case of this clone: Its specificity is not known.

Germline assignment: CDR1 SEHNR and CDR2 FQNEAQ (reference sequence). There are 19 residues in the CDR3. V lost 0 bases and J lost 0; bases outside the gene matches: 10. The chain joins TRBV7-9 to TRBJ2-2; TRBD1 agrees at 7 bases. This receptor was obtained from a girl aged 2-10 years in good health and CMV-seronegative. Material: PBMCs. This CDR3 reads CASSLAPGQSTPNTGELFF. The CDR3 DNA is TGTGCCAGCAGCTTAGCACCGGGACAGTCGACCCCGAACACCGGGGAGCTGTTTTTT.